What follows are 27 T cell receptor beta chains derived from one specimen sequenced in a study of CD8+ T cells in alopecia areata. Treatment given: oral pan-JAK inhibitor, 5-10 mg twice daily. Following extraction, RNA underwent reverse transcription to cDNA, which served as the sequencing template. Measured with immunoSEQ multiplex PCR; TCRdb has only the in-frame clones, and not every one. The data hold some 110,000 clones, with around 53% observed a single time. The sample consisted of CD8+ T cells sorted from blood, taken at week 24, from a patient treated with tofacitinib. The receptors originated from a human donor with alopecia areata.

Only a few counts were recorded for this clone. The CDR3 DNA is TGTGCCAGCAGCTTAGGACCCGGGACAGGGACCTACGAGCAGTACTTC. Its translation: CASSLGPGTGTYEQYF. This chain joins TRBV11-2 and TRBJ2-7, with 9 nucleotides matching TRBD1. The CDR3 runs 16 residues. Germline CDR1 is SGHAT and CDR2 is FQNNGV. Germline trimming cut 1 base from V and 2 bases from J; bases unmatched to any gene: 6.

The V call is TRBV7-9, the J call TRBJ1-2, with D tentatively TRBD1 (6 bases). The germline V gene encodes CDR1 SEHNR and CDR2 FQNEAQ (reference sequence). Trimming stripped 5 bases from V and 2 bases from J, with 15 bases between. The CDR3 loop spans 15 amino acids. CDR3 region: CASSLTTGPNYGYTF. CDR3 DNA: TGTGCCAGCAGCCTGACGACAGGCCCAAACTATGGCTACACCTTC.

This rearrangement joins TRBV30 to TRBJ2-7, with 7 bases matching TRBD1. From germline, CDR1 is GTSNPN and CDR2 SVGIG (reference sequence). This CDR3 region has 13 residues. Trimming at V came to 5 bases and at J to 4 bases, leaving 8 bases not matched to a gene. This CDR3 reads CAWVQGKGYEQYF. The CDR3 coding sequence is TGTGCCTGGGTACAGGGGAAAGGGTACGAGCAGTACTTC.

This clone was observed a single time. This sequence joins TRBV7-2 and TRBJ2-3, with 7 bases fitting TRBD2. The trim removed 5 bases at V and 0 bases at J, leaving 8 bases unmatched. Per the germline V gene, CDR1 is SGHTA and CDR2 is FQGNSA. The CDR3 is 16 amino acids. The CDR3 sequence: CASSGRERGSTDTQYF. CDR3 DNA: TGTGCCAGCAGCGGACGGGAGCGGGGTAGCACAGATACGCAGTATTTT. Using reference TRBV7-2 and TRBJ2-3 for the parts outside the CDR3, the full variable domain is GAGVSQSPSNKVTEKGKDVELRCDPISGHTALYWYRQSLGQGLEFLIYFQGNSAPDKSGLPSDRFSAERTGGSVSTLTIQRTQQEDSAVYLCASSGRERGSTDTQYFGPGTRLTVL.

The V call is TRBV6-6, the J call TRBJ2-1, with unresolved D. CDR3 size: 12 residues. V was cut by 2 bases and J by 5 bases, with 4 bases left in between. CDR1 is MNHNY, CDR2 SVGAGI, per germline (reference sequence). CDR3 nucleotide sequence: TGTGCCAGCAGTTACAACAACAATGAGCAGTTCTTC. This translates into CASSYNNNEQFF.

The chain joins TRBV10-3 to TRBJ2-2, with D possibly being TRBD1 (6 bases). V lost 2 bases and J lost 5, with 15 bases in between. This CDR3 has 16 amino acids. Germline assignment: CDR1 ENHRY and CDR2 SYGVKD. The CDR3 DNA reads as TGTGCCATCAGTGAGCTTGACAGGATGAGGACCGGGGAGCTGTTTTTT. This encodes CAISELDRMRTGELFF.

V is TRBV29-1 and J is TRBJ2-2, with TRBD1 identical over 10 bases. Per germline, CDR1 SQVTM and CDR2 ANQGSEA. The CDR3 runs 15 residues. The junction had 9 bases not matched to a gene; V was cut back by 6 bases and J by 5 bases. This CDR3 reads CSVNDRGLETGELFF. The DNA of the CDR3 is TGCAGCGTAAATGACAGGGGGCTGGAGACCGGGGAGCTGTTTTTT.

In its sample, this clone was seen a few times. Because the CDR3's place on the DNA is in doubt, the DNA is left out and the CDR3 is given as listed by TCRdb. The rearrangement uses TRBV30 and TRBJ2-7; TRBD1, as called in the table, went unchecked against the DNA. The CDR3 contains 20 residues when both ends are counted. The germline V gene has CDR1 GTSNPN and CDR2 SVGIG (reference sequence). CDR3 region: CAWSIRTGPTYEQYFGEQYF.

This rearrangement joins TRBV27 to TRBJ1-6, with D possibly matching TRBD1 (5 bases). Germline loops: CDR1 MNHEY, CDR2 SMNVEV (reference sequence). The CDR3 is made up of 15 amino acids. Trimming pared 0 bases from V and 13 bases from J, leaving 16 bases between. The CDR3: CASSLSGRGFAPLHF. CDR3 bases: TGTGCCAGCAGTTTATCCGGTCGGGGGTTCGCGCCCCTCCACTTT.

The V gene is TRBV5-1, the J gene TRBJ2-7; D perhaps matches TRBD1 (5 bases). The ends were cut back, 3 bases at V and 1 base at J, with 8 bases in the middle. Germline-derived CDR1 and CDR2 are SGHRS and YFSETQ. The CDR3 runs to 13 residues. The DNA of the CDR3 is TGCGCCAGCAGCTACGACAGATCCTACGAGCAGTACTTC. Translation: CASSYDRSYEQYF.

V usage is TRBV7-9 and J usage is TRBJ1-5; TRBD1 might be the D (6 bases). Germline CDR1 and CDR2: SEHNR and FQNEAQ (reference sequence). The length of the CDR3 is 18 residues. Trimming left V 4 bases short and J 6 bases short, with 25 bases between. Written as DNA, the CDR3 is TGTGCCAGCAGCTCAGAATTTCCTTCCATGGGACATACTCAGCCCCAGCATTTT. Encoded protein: CASSSEFPSMGHTQPQHF.

This sequence joins TRBV7-9 and TRBJ2-7; perhaps D is TRBD1 or TRBD2 (5 bases each). Deletions cut 7 bases from V and 0 bases from J, with 10 bases between. Germline CDR1 reads SEHNR; CDR2 reads FQNEAQ (reference sequence). The CDR3 totals 13 residues. The CDR3 sequence: CASIRGDSYEQYF. CDR3 sequence (DNA): TGTGCCAGCATCAGAGGGGACTCCTACGAGCAGTACTTC. The entire variable domain, with the rest obtained from reference TRBV7-9 and TRBJ2-7, is as follows: DTGVSQNPRHKITKRGQNVTFRCDPISEHNRLYWYRQTLGQGPEFLTYFQNEAQLEKSRLLSDRFSAERPKGSFSTLEIQRTEQGDSAMYLCASIRGDSYEQYFGPGTRLTVT.

This sequence joins TRBV5-6 and TRBJ2-7; tentative D call: TRBD2 (5 bases). The CDR3 is 13 amino acids. Trimming stripped 4 bases from V and 3 bases from J, with 11 bases between. CDR1 is SGHDT, CDR2 YYEEEE, per germline. As DNA, the CDR3 is TGTGCCAGCAGCCACGAGGGCATCTACGAGCAGTACTTC. This gives the protein CASSHEGIYEQYF. The full variable domain, its missing parts supplied by reference TRBV5-6 and TRBJ2-7, is DAGVTQSPTHLIKTRGQQVTLRCSPKSGHDTVSWYQQALGQGPQFIFQYYEEEERQRGNFPDRFSGHQFPNYSSELNVNALLLGDSALYLCASSHEGIYEQYFGPGTRLTVT.

Only a few counts were recorded for this clone. The chain combines TRBV6-5 with TRBJ2-5; D perhaps matches TRBD1 (5 bases). The V and J ends lost 6 bases and 0 bases respectively, with 14 bases between them. The CDR3 is 15 residues long. Looked up from germline, CDR1 is MNHEY and CDR2 is SVGAGI. CDR3 DNA sequence: TGTGCCAGCAGCCACCGCGGACACAACCAAGAGACCCAGTACTTC. It is translated as CASSHRGHNQETQYF.

The genes are TRBV2 and TRBJ2-7; D unclear. The CDR3 runs 14 residues. Germline values: CDR1 SNHLY, CDR2 FYNNEI. Trimming cost V 1 base and J 0 bases, with 7 bases left between them. As DNA, the CDR3 is TGTGCCAGCAGTGAAGACGCCAGCTCCTACGAGCAGTACTTC. This translates into CASSEDASSYEQYF.

This sequence joins TRBV19 and TRBJ1-2, with 9 bases that match TRBD1. Trimming removed 9 bases from V and 8 bases from J; junction bases left unmatched: 10. Germline V gene lookup returns CDR1 LNHDA and CDR2 SQIVND (reference sequence). The CDR3 has 13 amino acids. CDR3 amino acids: CASAVGQGGGYTF. The CDR3 DNA sequence: TGTGCCAGCGCAGTGGGACAGGGAGGAGGCTACACCTTC.

The chain carries TRBV25-1 and TRBJ2-2; tentatively, D is TRBD2 (6 bases). Germline CDR1 MGHDK, CDR2 SYGVNS. CDR3 size: 14 residues. The germline V and J ends were trimmed by 5 bases and 2 bases, with 9 bases remaining between them. Here the CDR3 DNA reads TGTGCCAGCAGTTCCGGGACTAACACCGGGGAGCTGTTTTTT. Its translation is CASSSGTNTGELFF.

This clone showed up just a few times. In DNA, the CDR3 is TGTGCCTGGAGGGCCACGGGGGCGAATCAGCCCCAGCATTTT. This codes for CAWRATGANQPQHF. The chain has TRBV30 and TRBJ1-5, with D maybe TRBD1 (6 bases). Germline CDR1 is GTSNPN and CDR2 is SVGIG (reference sequence). The CDR3 spans 14 residues. V shed 3 bases and J shed 4 bases, with 13 bases lying between them.

Notes on this clone: The sample holds other DNA sequences that translate to the same CDR3. DNA of the CDR3: TGCGCCAGCAGCTTGACAGAAAACTATGGCTACACCTTC. It codes for CASSLTENYGYTF. The chain uses TRBV5-1 and TRBJ1-2; D uncertain. V lost 1 base, J lost 2 bases, and 6 bases lay in between. Germline CDR1 reads SGHRS; CDR2 reads YFSETQ. The CDR3 totals 13 residues.

The rearrangement uses TRBV6-5 and TRBJ2-3; D gene uncertain. Trimming pared 4 bases from V and 0 bases from J, leaving 14 bases between. This CDR3 comprises 16 residues. Germline V gene lookup returns CDR1 MNHEY and CDR2 SVGAGI. The CDR3 nucleotides read TGTGCCAGCAGTTCACCATTAGAGGCTAGCACAGATACGCAGTATTTT. This codes for CASSSPLEASTDTQYF.

The chain employs TRBV30 and TRBJ2-7; unclear D gene. The CDR3 contains 13 residues. V was trimmed by 0 bases and J by 6 bases, leaving 12 bases between them. CDR1 is GTSNPN and CDR2 is SVGIG in the germline V gene (reference sequence). CDR3 coding DNA: TGTGCCTGGAGTGTAATTGGCTTCTCCGAGCAGTACTTC. Translating it yields CAWSVIGFSEQYF. Supplemented by reference TRBV30 and TRBJ2-7, the full variable domain reads SQTIHQWPATLVQPVGSPLSLECTVEGTSNPNLYWYRQAAGRGLQLLFYSVGIGQISSEVPQNLSASRPQDRQFILSSKKLLLSDSGFYLCAWSVIGFSEQYFGPGTRLTVT.

Comments on this clone: A clone one base away is much larger, so this may be a read error. The gene calls are TRBV6-1 and TRBJ2-2; 8 nucleotides line up with TRBD2. Germline V gene data show CDR1 as MNHNS and CDR2 as SASEGT. V was clipped by 3 bases and J by 3 bases; unmatched bases: 0. This CDR3 is 14 amino acids long. DNA for the CDR3: TGTGCCAGCAGTGACGGGGGGGACACCGGGGAGCTGTTTTTT. Residues: CASSDGGDTGELFF.

The gene calls are TRBV7-2 and TRBJ2-3; D may correspond to TRBD1 or TRBD2 (6 bases each). The CDR3 consists of 15 residues. The germline V gene has CDR1 SGHTA and CDR2 FQGNSA. V was clipped by 0 bases and J by 5 bases, with 12 bases between them. Here the CDR3 DNA reads TGTGCCAGCAGCTTAGCGGGGGGCCAAGTAGATACGCAGTATTTT. Translating it yields CASSLAGGQVDTQYF.

V is TRBV27 and J is TRBJ2-3; no definite D call. The CDR3 contains 12 residues. Germline V gene data show CDR1 as MNHEY and CDR2 as SMNVEV (reference sequence). The ends were cut back, 5 bases at V and 2 bases at J, with 5 bases in the middle. This CDR3 is CASSPTTDTQYF. The DNA for the CDR3 is TGTGCCAGCAGTCCAACCACAGATACGCAGTATTTT.

The CDR3 protein is CSGFTTGTGSHNEQFF. Written as DNA, the CDR3 is TGCAGCGGATTCACGACCGGGACAGGGTCCCACAATGAGCAGTTCTTC. J is TRBJ2-1 and V is TRBV29-1; 9 bases fit TRBD1. Germline CDR1 is SQVTM and CDR2 is ANQGSEA. After removal of 7 bases from V and 5 bases from J, the junction contained 15 bases not matched to a gene. This CDR3 region has 16 residues.

The V and J genes are TRBV4-1 and TRBJ2-2; D may be TRBD1 (5 bases). This CDR3 region has 16 residues. V lost 1 base, J lost 3 bases, and 12 bases lay in between. Per germline, CDR1 MGHRA and CDR2 YSYEKL. This chain's CDR3 is CASSQVAGWDTGELFF. DNA of the CDR3: TGCGCCAGCAGCCAAGTTGCAGGGTGGGACACCGGGGAGCTGTTTTTT.

The J gene is TRBJ1-6, the V gene TRBV30; 9 nucleotides align to TRBD1. The junction had 7 bases not matched to a gene; V was cut back by 7 bases and J by 9 bases. Germline CDR1 and CDR2: GTSNPN and SVGIG (reference sequence). The length of the CDR3 is 13 residues. CDR3 sequence reads: CASEGDRASPLHF. The CDR3 nucleotides read TGTGCCTCGGAGGGGGACAGGGCTTCACCCCTCCACTTT.